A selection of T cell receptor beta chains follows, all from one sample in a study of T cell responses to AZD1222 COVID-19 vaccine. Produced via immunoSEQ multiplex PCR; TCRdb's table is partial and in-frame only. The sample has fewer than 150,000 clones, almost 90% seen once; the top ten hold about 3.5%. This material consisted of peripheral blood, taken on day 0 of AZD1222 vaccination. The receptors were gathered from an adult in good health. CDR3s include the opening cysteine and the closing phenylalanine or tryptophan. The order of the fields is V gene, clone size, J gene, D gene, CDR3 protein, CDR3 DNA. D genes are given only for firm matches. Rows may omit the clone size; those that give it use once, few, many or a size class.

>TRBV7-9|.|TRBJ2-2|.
CASSPLSRARTGELFF
TGTGCCAGCAGCCCCCTCTCGCGGGCTAGGACCGGGGAGCTGTTTTTT
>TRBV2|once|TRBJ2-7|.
CASIGGSYEQYF
TGTGCCAGCATAGGGGGTTCTTACGAGCAGTACTTC
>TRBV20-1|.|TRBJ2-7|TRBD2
CSALTSGWRYF
TGCAGTGCTCTAACTAGCGGCTGGCGGTACTTC
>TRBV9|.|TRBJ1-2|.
CASSPSTALPYGYTF
TGTGCCAGCAGCCCCTCGACAGCGTTACCCTATGGCTACACCTTC
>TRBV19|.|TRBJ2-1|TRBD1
CASSRQGANEQFF
TGTGCCAGTAGCAGACAGGGGGCAAATGAGCAGTTCTTC
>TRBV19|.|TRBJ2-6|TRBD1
CASKFDRAGANVLTF
TGTGCCAGTAAATTCGACAGGGCTGGGGCCAACGTCCTGACTTTC
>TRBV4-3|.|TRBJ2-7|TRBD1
CASSTRQGPYEQYF
TGCGCCAGCAGCACCCGACAGGGCCCCTACGAGCAGTACTTC
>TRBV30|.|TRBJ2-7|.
CAWSLLGGQTYEQYF
TGTGCCTGGAGTCTCTTGGGGGGCCAGACCTACGAGCAGTACTTC
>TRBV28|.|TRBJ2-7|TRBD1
CASRNLYRGEGWKQYF
TGTGCCAGCCGCAATCTCTACAGGGGCGAGGGTTGGAAGCAGTACTTC
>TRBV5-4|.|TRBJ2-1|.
CASSPHNNEQFF
TGTGCCAGCAGCCCGCACAACAATGAGCAGTTCTTC
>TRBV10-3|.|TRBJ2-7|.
CAIRPDRPSSYEQYF
TGTGCCATCAGACCGGACAGACCTAGCTCCTACGAGCAGTACTTC
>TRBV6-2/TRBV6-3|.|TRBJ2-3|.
CASSYDPADTQYF
TGTGCCAGCAGTTATGACCCGGCAGATACGCAGTATTTT
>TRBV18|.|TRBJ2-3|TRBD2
CASSNRLAGTDTQYF
TGTGCCAGCTCAAACAGGCTAGCGGGCACAGATACGCAGTATTTT
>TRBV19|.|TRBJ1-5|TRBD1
CASSRTGLSQPQHF
TGTGCCAGTAGTAGGACAGGGCTAAGTCAGCCCCAGCATTTT
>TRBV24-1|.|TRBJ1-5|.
CATSDFSSNQPQHF
TGTGCCACCAGTGATTTTTCTAGCAATCAGCCCCAGCATTTT
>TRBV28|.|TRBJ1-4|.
CASNTGRTNEKLFF
TGTGCCAGCAACACAGGGAGAACTAATGAAAAACTGTTTTTT
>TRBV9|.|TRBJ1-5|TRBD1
CASSVDDRVGNQPQHF
TGTGCCAGCAGCGTAGATGACAGGGTGGGCAATCAGCCCCAGCATTTT
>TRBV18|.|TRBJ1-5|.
CASSPQGAKDQPQHF
TGTGCCAGCTCCCCACAGGGAGCAAAGGATCAGCCCCAGCATTTT
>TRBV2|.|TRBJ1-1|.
CASQRAREAFF
TGTGCCAGCCAAAGGGCCCGCGAAGCTTTCTTT
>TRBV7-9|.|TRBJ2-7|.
CASSYTGYEQYF
TGTGCCAGCAGCTACACAGGGTACGAGCAGTACTTC
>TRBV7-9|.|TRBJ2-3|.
CASSLGGGGDTQYF
TGTGCCAGCAGCTTAGGAGGCGGTGGAGATACGCAGTATTTT
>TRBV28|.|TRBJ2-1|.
CASRSPARETSYNEQFF
TGTGCCAGCAGGAGTCCGGCAAGGGAGACTTCATACAATGAGCAGTTCTTC
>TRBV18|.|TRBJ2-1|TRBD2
CASSPRSGGLLGNEQFF
TGTGCCAGCTCACCACGATCGGGAGGTTTGCTCGGGAATGAGCAGTTCTTC
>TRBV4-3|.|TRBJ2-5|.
CASSQGWVALETQYF
TGCGCCAGCAGCCAAGGGTGGGTCGCCCTGGAGACCCAGTACTTC
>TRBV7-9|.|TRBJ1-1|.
CASSFARDPTEAFF
TGTGCCAGCAGCTTTGCCCGGGATCCAACTGAAGCTTTCTTT
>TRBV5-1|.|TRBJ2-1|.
CASSLVGEPYNEQFF
TGCGCCAGCAGCTTGGTGGGGGAACCTTACAATGAGCAGTTCTTC
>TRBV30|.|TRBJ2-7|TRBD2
CAWSKGGTSSYEQYF
TGTGCCTGGAGTAAGGGGGGGACTAGCTCCTACGAGCAGTACTTC
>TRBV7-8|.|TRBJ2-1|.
CASSLTSTLYNEQFF
TGTGCCAGCAGCTTAACGTCGACTCTTTACAATGAGCAGTTCTTC
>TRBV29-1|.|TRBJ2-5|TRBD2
CSVGEGKETQYF
TGCAGCGTTGGGGAGGGGAAAGAGACCCAGTACTTC
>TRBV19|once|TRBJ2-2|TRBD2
CASTLSGTRYWSGELFF
TGTGCCAGTACCCTATCGGGGACTAGGTATTGGTCCGGGGAGCTGTTTTTT